One and the same sample provided the 17 T cell receptor beta chains below, sequenced in a study of blood T cell repertoires in COVID-19. Data came from immunoSEQ multiplex PCR; TCRdb stores just in-frame clones and leaves some out. The sample has about 69,000 clones; approximately 85% are singletons. The sequencing input was peripheral blood. Every receptor here comes from a human donor in a cohort sampled during active COVID-19.

The chain links TRBV6-5 to TRBJ2-3; a weak D match, TRBD1 (5 bases). Trimming pared 8 bases from V and 4 bases from J, leaving 10 bases between. Germline CDR1 and CDR2: MNHEY and SVGAGI. This CDR3 has 12 residues. CDR3 DNA: TGTGCCAGCGATCTAGGGGCAGATACGCAGTATTTT. Protein sequence: CASDLGADTQYF.

The rearrangement uses TRBV5-1 and TRBJ2-7, with a weak D call TRBD1 (6 bases). The CDR3 spans 13 residues. Trimming took off 1 base at V and 6 bases at J, with 11 bases between the two ends. Germline CDR1 reads SGHRS; CDR2 reads YFSETQ. Here the CDR3 reads CASSLQGGREQYF. In DNA, the CDR3 is TGCGCCAGCAGCTTGCAAGGGGGTCGCGAGCAGTACTTC.

The CDR3 sequence: CASSLWRGGTGELFF. The CDR3 nucleotides are TGTGCCAGCAGCTTATGGCGGGGGGGGACCGGGGAGCTGTTTTTT. The chain combines TRBV11-2 with TRBJ2-2, with 9 bases identical to TRBD2. Trimming cost V 2 bases and J 5 bases; bases outside gene matches: 3. Germline V CDR1 and CDR2: SGHAT, FQNNGV. The CDR3 is 15 amino acids.

The genes are TRBV5-1 and TRBJ2-6, with D perhaps matching TRBD1 (6 bases). The CDR3 consists of 16 residues. Trimming took 0 bases from V and 4 from J, leaving 11 bases between them. Germline loops: CDR1 SGHRS, CDR2 YFSETQ. CDR3 sequence: CASSLGRGPGANVLTF. For the CDR3, the DNA is TGCGCCAGCAGCTTGGGCAGGGGCCCCGGGGCCAACGTCCTGACTTTC.

This chain uses TRBV18 with TRBJ2-2; no clear D gene. This CDR3 is 15 amino acids long. The V end lost 2 bases, the J end lost 2 bases, and 9 bases lay between the germline ends. The germline V gene encodes CDR1 KGHSH and CDR2 LQKENI. CDR3 bases: TGTGCCAGCTCACCATTGGCGGATAACACCGGGGAGCTGTTTTTT. It encodes CASSPLADNTGELFF.

Here the CDR3 reads CASSFRDRSGEQFF. CDR3 nucleotides: TGTGCCAGCAGCTTCCGGGACAGGTCGGGTGAGCAGTTCTTC. The chain recombines TRBV7-9 with TRBJ2-1; the match to TRBD1 covers 8 bases. Looked up from germline, CDR1 is SEHNR and CDR2 is FQNEAQ (reference sequence). CDR3 length: 14 residues. V was pared by 3 bases and J by 9 bases, with 7 bases of the junction left unmatched.

The rearrangement joins TRBV9 to TRBJ2-5, with 8 bases aligning to TRBD2. Germline V gene lookup returns CDR1 SGDLS and CDR2 YYNGEE. The CDR3 runs to 16 residues. With V trimmed by 0 bases and J by 1 base, 5 bases remained unmatched. The CDR3 is CASSVGGGRTQETQYF. DNA for the CDR3: TGTGCCAGCAGCGTAGGCGGGGGGCGGACCCAAGAGACCCAGTACTTC.

This chain joins TRBV29-1 and TRBJ2-3; TRBD1 is a possible D gene (5 bases). V lost 4 bases, J lost 0 bases, and 11 bases lay in between. This CDR3 spans 14 amino acids. The V gene's germline CDR1 is SQVTM and CDR2 ANQGSEA. The CDR3 bases are TGCAGCGTTGCCGCAGGGCAGAGCACAGATACGCAGTATTTT. Its translation is CSVAAGQSTDTQYF.

This chain uses TRBV7-6 with TRBJ1-2, with TRBD1 identical over 7 bases. V was clipped by 5 bases and J by 1 base; unmatched bases: 10. Germline V gene sequence: CDR1 SGHVS, CDR2 FNYEAQ. This CDR3 has 16 amino acids. CDR3 sequence reads: CASSRLRQGLNYGYTF. The CDR3 DNA follows: TGTGCCAGCAGCCGACTACGACAGGGTCTTAACTATGGCTACACCTTC.

In nucleotides, the CDR3 is TGTGCCACCAGCGACAGGGGACATGAGCAGTTCTTC. This gives the protein CATSDRGHEQFF. The rearrangement uses TRBV15 and TRBJ2-1, with TRBD1 matching 8 bases. This CDR3 spans 12 amino acids. V was clipped by 5 bases and J by 8 bases; unmatched bases: 2. Germline V gene data show CDR1 as LNHNV and CDR2 as YYDKDF (reference sequence). Looking up the rest from reference TRBV15 and TRBJ2-1 gives the full variable domain: DAMVIQNPRYQVTQFGKPVTLSCSQTLNHNVMYWYQQKSSQAPKLLFHYYDKDFNNEADTPDNFQSRRPNTSFCFLDIRSPGLGDTAMYLCATSDRGHEQFFGPGTRLTVL.

The V gene is TRBV6-5, the J gene TRBJ1-5; D perhaps matches TRBD1 (5 bases). The CDR3 is 14 amino acids. The germline V gene encodes CDR1 MNHEY and CDR2 SVGAGI. The germline V and J ends were trimmed by 6 bases and 2 bases, with 11 bases remaining between them. The CDR3 here is CASRAPGGNQPQHF. The CDR3 bases are TGTGCCAGCAGGGCCCCGGGGGGCAATCAGCCCCAGCATTTT.

As for this clone: Within the sample, other DNA sequences also encode this same CDR3. The chain carries TRBV30 and TRBJ1-5; 9 bases agree with TRBD1. Trimming took 2 bases from V and 5 from J; bases not matched to a gene: 1. CDR1 and CDR2 (germline): GTSNPN, SVGIG (reference sequence). CDR3 size: 13 residues. The CDR3 is CAWSRQGDQPQHF. CDR3 coding DNA: TGTGCCTGGAGTCGACAGGGGGATCAGCCCCAGCATTTT.

This sequence joins TRBV5-5 and TRBJ2-7; maybe TRBD1 (7 bases). The CDR3 covers 14 residues. Germline V gives CDR1 SGHKS, CDR2 YYEKEE (reference sequence). The V end was cut by 4 bases, the J end by 3 bases, with 14 bases between. The CDR3 sequence is CASSPRDSLYEQYF. DNA for the CDR3: TGTGCCAGCAGCCCGCGGGACAGTCTCTACGAGCAGTACTTC.

This clone came up once. The chain uses TRBV11-3 and TRBJ2-1; D ambiguous. Looked up from germline, CDR1 is SGHNT and CDR2 is YENEEA. This CDR3 has 16 residues. Between the trimmed V and J ends, which lost 1 base and 0 bases, there was a span of 10 bases. The CDR3 protein is CASSLGVRSSYNEQFF. The CDR3 DNA reads TGTGCCAGCAGCTTAGGGGTAAGGAGCTCCTACAATGAGCAGTTCTTC.

The chain links TRBV24-1 to TRBJ2-5, with TRBD2 matching 7 bases. The germline gives CDR1 KGHDR, CDR2 SFDVKD. This CDR3 is 14 amino acids long. Trimming took 4 bases from V and 4 from J; bases not matched to a gene: 5. CDR3 DNA: TGTGCCACCAGTGACGGGGGGAGTAGAGAGACCCAGTACTTC. It is translated as CATSDGGSRETQYF.

The gene calls are TRBV5-6 and TRBJ1-6; D is ambiguous. V shed 4 bases and J shed 7 bases, with 18 bases lying between them. The germline V gene encodes CDR1 SGHDT and CDR2 YYEEEE. The CDR3 is 16 residues long. CDR3 sequence (DNA): TGTGCCAGCAGCCCCCTCGACAAGGCACGAAATTCACCCCTCCACTTT. Translating it yields CASSPLDKARNSPLHF.

The rearrangement joins TRBV29-1 to TRBJ2-1; the D gene is possibly TRBD2 (6 bases). Germline CDR1 SQVTM, CDR2 ANQGSEA. This CDR3 has 14 residues. The V end was cut by 4 bases, the J end by 0 bases, with 10 bases between. The CDR3 reads CSVVRGLSYNEQFF. The DNA of the CDR3 is TGCAGCGTTGTCCGGGGACTCTCCTACAATGAGCAGTTCTTC.